Each of the 11 T cell receptor beta chains below was sequenced from the same sample in a study of T cell changes during pregnancy in multiple sclerosis. Profiled with immunoSEQ multiplex PCR; TCRdb holds only in-frame clones, not every one. The table has about 62,000 clones, nearly 90% seen once; the top ten hold 2% to 3%. Source: peripheral blood, taken in the first trimester of pregnancy. The receptors derive from a female donor with multiple sclerosis, enrolled in a pregnancy study.

This chain uses TRBV9 with TRBJ2-1, with 14 bases matching TRBD2. Trimming at V came to 3 bases and at J to 5 bases, leaving 7 bases not matched to a gene. The CDR3 loop spans 17 amino acids. The germline V gene has CDR1 SGDLS and CDR2 YYNGEE. CDR3 loop: CASSAGTSGSTNNEQFF. The CDR3, as DNA: TGTGCCAGCAGCGCTGGGACTAGCGGGAGTACAAACAATGAGCAGTTCTTC.

The V call is TRBV18, the J call TRBJ1-1; D gene uncertain. Trimming removed 5 bases at V and 4 bases at J, with 20 bases between. The length of the CDR3 is 16 residues. The germline CDR1 and CDR2 sequences are KGHSH and LQKENI. CDR3 loop: CASSTTGVSSSTEAFF. The CDR3 DNA follows: TGTGCCAGCTCAACTACCGGGGTTAGCTCAAGCACTGAAGCTTTCTTT.

The gene calls are TRBV5-1 and TRBJ1-5; 8 bases match TRBD1. The CDR3 has 15 residues. With 2 bases clipped from V and 2 bases from J, the junction kept 3 bases outside the gene matches. Germline V gene sequence: CDR1 SGHRS, CDR2 YFSETQ. This CDR3 reads CASSLTGGGNQPQHF. CDR3 nucleotide sequence: TGCGCCAGCAGCTTAACAGGGGGGGGCAATCAGCCCCAGCATTTT. Full variable domain (rest looked up from reference TRBV5-1 and TRBJ1-5): KAGVTQTPRYLIKTRGQQVTLSCSPISGHRSVSWYQQTPGQGLQFLFEYFSETQRNKGNFPGRFSGRQFSNSRSEMNVSTLELGDSALYLCASSLTGGGNQPQHFGDGTRLSIL.

The chain employs TRBV30 and TRBJ1-1; D possibly corresponds to TRBD1 (5 bases). CDR3 length: 14 amino acids. V was shortened by 6 bases and J by 7 bases, with 21 bases between the two germline ends. Germline values: CDR1 GTSNPN, CDR2 SVGIG (reference sequence). CDR3 protein: CACGSGLIAREAFF. DNA of the CDR3: TGTGCCTGTGGATCGGGACTTATAGCCCGTGAAGCTTTCTTT.

The CDR3 coding sequence is TGTGCCAGCTCACCATGGCCCACCGGGCAAGAGACCCAGTACTTC. This encodes CASSPWPTGQETQYF. The chain joins TRBV18 to TRBJ2-5; no clear D gene. Between the trimmed V and J ends, which lost 2 bases and 2 bases, there was a span of 12 bases. From germline, CDR1 is KGHSH and CDR2 LQKENI. This CDR3 contains 15 residues.

The chain uses TRBV7-2 and TRBJ2-3, with a weak D call TRBD2 (6 bases). CDR3 length equals 14 residues. Trimming took off 7 bases at V and 5 bases at J, with 16 bases between the two ends. CDR1 SGHTA and CDR2 FQGNSA come from the germline V gene. The CDR3 DNA reads TGTGCCAGCACCCGACTAGGGGCCTTAGATACGCAGTATTTT. It codes for CASTRLGALDTQYF.

The V call is TRBV7-8, the J call TRBJ1-4, with a possible D match to TRBD1 (5 bases). V dropped 5 bases and J dropped 4 bases, with 17 bases sitting between them. CDR1 and CDR2 from the germline V gene are SGHVS and FQNEAQ. This CDR3 has 16 amino acids. The CDR3 reads CASSQTGWGDNEKLFF. The CDR3 nucleotides are TGTGCCAGCAGCCAGACCGGTTGGGGGGATAATGAAAAACTGTTTTTT.

The chain couples TRBV6-6 to TRBJ2-5; D call uncertain. The CDR3 consists of 16 residues. Germline V gene data show CDR1 as MNHNY and CDR2 as SVGAGI (reference sequence). V lost 6 bases to trimming and J lost 1 base, with 18 bases between them. Written as DNA, the CDR3 is TGTGCCAGCAGCCCCAATGTTGGCCTCTTCCAAGAGACCCAGTACTTC. It encodes CASSPNVGLFQETQYF.

This chain uses TRBV5-1 with TRBJ1-5; D is perhaps TRBD1 (5 bases). V was cut by 3 bases and J by 0 bases, with 10 bases left in between. The CDR3 covers 15 residues. From germline, CDR1 is SGHRS and CDR2 YFSETQ. CDR3 sequence reads: CASSSSGGSNQPQHF. Written as DNA, the CDR3 is TGCGCCAGCAGCTCGTCGGGGGGTAGCAATCAGCCCCAGCATTTT.

The chain recombines TRBV29-1 with TRBJ2-6; D not resolved. The V gene lost 7 bases and the J gene lost 0 bases, with 10 bases spanning the gap. Germline V gene lookup returns CDR1 SQVTM and CDR2 ANQGSEA. The CDR3 is made up of 14 amino acids. The CDR3 spells CSAHPGSGANVLTF. The DNA for the CDR3 is TGCAGCGCCCATCCAGGCTCTGGGGCCAACGTCCTGACTTTC.

The rearrangement joins TRBV9 to TRBJ1-3; TRBD1 is a possible D gene (5 bases). Germline loops: CDR1 SGDLS, CDR2 YYNGEE. CDR3 length equals 15 residues. Deletions cut 3 bases from V and 2 bases from J, with 12 bases between. The CDR3 loop is CASSGTGTAGNTIYF. As DNA, the CDR3 is TGTGCCAGCAGCGGCACCGGGACTGCTGGAAACACCATATATTTT. The full variable domain, its missing parts supplied by reference TRBV9 and TRBJ1-3, is DSGVTQTPKHLITATGQRVTLRCSPRSGDLSVYWYQQSLDQGLQFLIQYYNGEERAKGNILERFSAQQFPDLHSELNLSSLELGDSALYFCASSGTGTAGNTIYFGEGSWLTVV.